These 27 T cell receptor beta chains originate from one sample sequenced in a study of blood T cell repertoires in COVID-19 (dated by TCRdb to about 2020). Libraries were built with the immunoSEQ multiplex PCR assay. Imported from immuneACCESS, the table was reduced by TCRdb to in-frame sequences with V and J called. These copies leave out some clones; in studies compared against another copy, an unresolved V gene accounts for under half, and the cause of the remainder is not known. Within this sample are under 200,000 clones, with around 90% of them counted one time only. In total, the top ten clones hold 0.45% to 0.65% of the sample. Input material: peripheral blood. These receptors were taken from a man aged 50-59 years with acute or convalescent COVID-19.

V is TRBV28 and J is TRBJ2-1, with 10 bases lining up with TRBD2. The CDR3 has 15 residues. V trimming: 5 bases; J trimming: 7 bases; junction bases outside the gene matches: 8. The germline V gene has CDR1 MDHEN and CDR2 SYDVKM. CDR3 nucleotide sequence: TGTGCCAGCAGTAAATCAGCGGGGGGGCGGAATGAGCAGTTCTTC. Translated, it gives CASSKSAGGRNEQFF.

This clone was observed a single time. Here the CDR3 DNA reads TGCAGCGTTGAAGATCTTCTGACAGGCCGCTATGGCTACACCTTC. This translates into CSVEDLLTGRYGYTF. The V and J genes are TRBV29-1 and TRBJ1-2; a weak D match, TRBD1 (6 bases). The CDR3 is 15 amino acids. Trimming removed 0 bases from V and 4 bases from J, with 15 bases in between. Looked up from germline, CDR1 is SQVTM and CDR2 is ANQGSEA.

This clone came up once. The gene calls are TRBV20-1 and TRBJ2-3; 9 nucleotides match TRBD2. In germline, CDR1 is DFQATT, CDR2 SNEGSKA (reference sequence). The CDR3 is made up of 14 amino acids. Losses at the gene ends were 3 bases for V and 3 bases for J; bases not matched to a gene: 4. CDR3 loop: CSASESGRTDTQYF. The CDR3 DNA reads TGCAGTGCTAGTGAGAGCGGGAGGACAGATACGCAGTATTTT.

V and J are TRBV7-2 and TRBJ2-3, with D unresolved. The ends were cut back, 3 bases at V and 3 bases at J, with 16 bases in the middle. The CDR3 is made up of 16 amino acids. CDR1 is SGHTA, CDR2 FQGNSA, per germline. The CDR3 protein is CASSFQAALSTDTQYF. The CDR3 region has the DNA TGTGCCAGCAGCTTTCAGGCAGCCCTGTCTACAGATACGCAGTATTTT.

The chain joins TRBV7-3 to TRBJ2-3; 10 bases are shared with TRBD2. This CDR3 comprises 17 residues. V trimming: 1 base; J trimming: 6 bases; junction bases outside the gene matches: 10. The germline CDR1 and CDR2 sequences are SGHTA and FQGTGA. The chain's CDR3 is CASSLKALAGAGDTQYF. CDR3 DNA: TGTGCCAGCAGCTTAAAGGCTCTAGCGGGGGCTGGGGATACGCAGTATTTT. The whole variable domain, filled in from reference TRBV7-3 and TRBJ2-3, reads GAGVSQTPSNKVTEKGKYVELRCDPISGHTALYWYRQSLGQGPEFLIYFQGTGAADDSGLPNDRFFAVRPEGSVSTLKIQRTERGDSAVYLCASSLKALAGAGDTQYFGPGTRLTVL.

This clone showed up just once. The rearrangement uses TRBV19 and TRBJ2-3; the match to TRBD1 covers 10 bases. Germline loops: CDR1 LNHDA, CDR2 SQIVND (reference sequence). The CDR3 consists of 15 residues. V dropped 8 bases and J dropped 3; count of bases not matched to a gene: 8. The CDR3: CASALGTGETDTQYF. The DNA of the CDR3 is TGTGCCAGTGCCCTCGGGACAGGGGAAACAGATACGCAGTATTTT.

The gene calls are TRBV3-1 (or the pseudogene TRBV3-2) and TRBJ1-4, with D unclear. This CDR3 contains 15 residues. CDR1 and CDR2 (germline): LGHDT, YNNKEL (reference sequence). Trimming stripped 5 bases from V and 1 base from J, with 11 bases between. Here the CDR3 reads CASSSRYETNEKLFF. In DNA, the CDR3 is TGTGCCAGCAGCTCCAGATACGAAACTAATGAAAAACTGTTTTTT.

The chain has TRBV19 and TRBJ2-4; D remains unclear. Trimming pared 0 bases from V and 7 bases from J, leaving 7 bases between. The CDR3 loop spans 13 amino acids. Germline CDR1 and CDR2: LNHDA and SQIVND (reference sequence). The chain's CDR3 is CASSIDEENIQYF. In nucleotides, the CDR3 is TGTGCCAGTAGTATAGATGAAGAGAACATTCAGTACTTC.

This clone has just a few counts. The CDR3 here is CASSPRLAGAYEQYF. CDR3 sequence (DNA): TGTGCCAGCAGCCCCAGGCTAGCGGGAGCGTACGAGCAGTACTTC. V is TRBV27 and J is TRBJ2-7; the match to TRBD2 covers 10 bases. V dropped 6 bases and J dropped 4; count of bases not matched to a gene: 9. Germline V gene lookup returns CDR1 MNHEY and CDR2 SMNVEV (reference sequence). The CDR3 extends over 15 amino acids.

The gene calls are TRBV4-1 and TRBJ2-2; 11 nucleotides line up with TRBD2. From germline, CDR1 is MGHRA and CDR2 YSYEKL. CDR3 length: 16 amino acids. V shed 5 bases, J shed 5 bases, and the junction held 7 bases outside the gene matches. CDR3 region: CASSDLTSGTTGELFF. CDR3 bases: TGCGCCAGCAGCGACTTGACTAGCGGGACGACCGGGGAGCTGTTTTTT.

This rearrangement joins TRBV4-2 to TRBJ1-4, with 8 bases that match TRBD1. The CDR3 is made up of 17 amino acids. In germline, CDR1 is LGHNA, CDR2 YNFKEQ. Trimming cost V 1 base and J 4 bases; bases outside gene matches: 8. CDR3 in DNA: TGTGCCAGCAGCCAAGCTGCAGGGGGCTCCTTTAATGAAAAACTGTTTTTT. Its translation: CASSQAAGGSFNEKLFF.

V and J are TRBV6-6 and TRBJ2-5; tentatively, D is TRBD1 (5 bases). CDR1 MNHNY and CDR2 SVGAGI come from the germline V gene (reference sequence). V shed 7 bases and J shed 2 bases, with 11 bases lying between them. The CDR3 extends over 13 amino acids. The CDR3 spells CASTPRQQETQYF. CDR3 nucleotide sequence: TGTGCCAGCACCCCGAGACAGCAAGAGACCCAGTACTTC.

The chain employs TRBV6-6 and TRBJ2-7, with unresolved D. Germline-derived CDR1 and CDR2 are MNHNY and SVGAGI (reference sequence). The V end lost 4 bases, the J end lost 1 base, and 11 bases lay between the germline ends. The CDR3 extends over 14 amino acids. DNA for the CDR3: TGTGCCAGCAGTTCCCCCTTGAGGTCCTACGAGCAGTACGTC. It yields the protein CASSSPLRSYEQYV.

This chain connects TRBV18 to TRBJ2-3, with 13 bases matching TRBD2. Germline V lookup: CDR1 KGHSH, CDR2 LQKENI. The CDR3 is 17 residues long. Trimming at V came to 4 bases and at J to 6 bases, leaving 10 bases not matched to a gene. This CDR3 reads CASSLMTSGGPQDTQYF. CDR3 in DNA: TGTGCCAGCTCACTTATGACTAGCGGGGGGCCCCAGGATACGCAGTATTTT. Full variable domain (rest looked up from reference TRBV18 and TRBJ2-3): NAGVMQNPRHLVRRRGQEARLRCSPMKGHSHVYWYRQLPEEGLKFMVYLQKENIIDESGMPKERFSAEFPKEGPSILRIQQVVRGDSAAYFCASSLMTSGGPQDTQYFGPGTRLTVL.

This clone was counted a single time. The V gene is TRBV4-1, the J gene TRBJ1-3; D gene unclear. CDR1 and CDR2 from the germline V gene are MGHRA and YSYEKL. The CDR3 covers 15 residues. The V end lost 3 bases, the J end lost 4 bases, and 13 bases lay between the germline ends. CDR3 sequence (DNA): TGCGCCAGCAGCCAGGACCCTACGGGAGGAAACACCATATATTTT. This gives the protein CASSQDPTGGNTIYF.

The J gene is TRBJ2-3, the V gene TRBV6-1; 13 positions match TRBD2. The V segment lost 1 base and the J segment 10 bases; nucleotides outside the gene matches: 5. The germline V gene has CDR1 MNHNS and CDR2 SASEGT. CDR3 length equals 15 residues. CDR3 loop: CASSEGTSGSRAQYF. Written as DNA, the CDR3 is TGTGCCAGCAGTGAAGGGACTAGCGGGAGTCGGGCGCAGTATTTT.

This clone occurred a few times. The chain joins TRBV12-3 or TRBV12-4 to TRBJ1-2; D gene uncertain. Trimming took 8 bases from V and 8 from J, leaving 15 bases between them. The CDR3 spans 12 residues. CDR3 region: CASSAQAGGYTF. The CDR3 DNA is TGTGCCAGCTCGGCGCAGGCGGGGGGCTACACCTTC.

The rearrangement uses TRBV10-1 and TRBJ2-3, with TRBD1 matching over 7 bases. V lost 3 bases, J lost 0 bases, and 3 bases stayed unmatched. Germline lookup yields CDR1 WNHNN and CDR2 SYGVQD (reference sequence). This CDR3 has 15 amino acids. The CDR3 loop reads CASSDTGESTDTQYF. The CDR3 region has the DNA TGCGCCAGCAGTGATACAGGGGAGAGCACAGATACGCAGTATTTT.

This chain's CDR3 is CASSLMGTGGGVTGELFF. CDR3 nucleotide sequence: TGCGCCAGCAGCTTGATGGGGACAGGGGGCGGCGTTACCGGGGAGCTGTTTTTT. This chain links TRBV5-1 with TRBJ2-2, with TRBD1 matching 12 bases. Looked up from germline, CDR1 is SGHRS and CDR2 is YFSETQ. The CDR3 totals 18 residues. V shed 1 base, J shed 5 bases, and the junction held 9 bases outside the gene matches.

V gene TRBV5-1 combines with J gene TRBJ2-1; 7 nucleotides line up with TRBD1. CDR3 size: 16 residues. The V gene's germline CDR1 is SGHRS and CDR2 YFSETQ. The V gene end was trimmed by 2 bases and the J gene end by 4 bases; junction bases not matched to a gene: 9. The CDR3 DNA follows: TGCGCCAGCAGCTTACAACCGGGACAGCTTTACAATGAGCAGTTCTTC. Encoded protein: CASSLQPGQLYNEQFF.

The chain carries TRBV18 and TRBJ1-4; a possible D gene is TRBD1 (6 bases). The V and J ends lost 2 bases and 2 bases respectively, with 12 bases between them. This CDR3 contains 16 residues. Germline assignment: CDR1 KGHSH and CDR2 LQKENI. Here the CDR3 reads CASSPSDTGTNEKLFF. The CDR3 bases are TGTGCCAGCTCACCATCCGACACAGGGACTAATGAAAAACTGTTTTTT.

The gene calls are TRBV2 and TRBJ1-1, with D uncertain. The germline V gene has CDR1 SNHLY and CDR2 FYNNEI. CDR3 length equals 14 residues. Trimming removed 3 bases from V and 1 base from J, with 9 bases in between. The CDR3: CASSEAGRNTEAFF. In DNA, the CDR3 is TGTGCCAGCAGTGAGGCAGGCAGGAACACTGAAGCTTTCTTT.

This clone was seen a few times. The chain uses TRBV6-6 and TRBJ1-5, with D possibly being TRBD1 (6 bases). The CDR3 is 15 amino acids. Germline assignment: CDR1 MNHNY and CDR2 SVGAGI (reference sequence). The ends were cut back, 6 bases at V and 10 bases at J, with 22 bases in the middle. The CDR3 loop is CASRISQGRISPQHF. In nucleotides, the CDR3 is TGTGCCAGCAGAATATCACAGGGTAGGATCAGCCCCCAGCATTTT.

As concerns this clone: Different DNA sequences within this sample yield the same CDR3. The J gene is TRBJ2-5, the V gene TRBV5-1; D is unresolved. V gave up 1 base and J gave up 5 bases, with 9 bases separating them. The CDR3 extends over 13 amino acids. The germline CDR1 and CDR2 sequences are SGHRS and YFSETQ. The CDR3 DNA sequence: TGCGCCAGCAGCTTGTCCGGGTCGGAGACCCAGTACTTC. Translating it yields CASSLSGSETQYF. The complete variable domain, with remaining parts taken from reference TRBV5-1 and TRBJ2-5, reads KAGVTQTPRYLIKTRGQQVTLSCSPISGHRSVSWYQQTPGQGLQFLFEYFSETQRNKGNFPGRFSGRQFSNSRSEMNVSTLELGDSALYLCASSLSGSETQYFGPGTRLLVL.

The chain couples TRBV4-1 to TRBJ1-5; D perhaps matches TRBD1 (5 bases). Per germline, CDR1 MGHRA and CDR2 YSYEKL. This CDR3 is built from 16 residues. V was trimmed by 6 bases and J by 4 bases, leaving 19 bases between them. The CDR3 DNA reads TGCGCCAGCAGTCCCTCCCAGACCAGGGAAAATCAGCCCCAGCATTTT. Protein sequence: CASSPSQTRENQPQHF.

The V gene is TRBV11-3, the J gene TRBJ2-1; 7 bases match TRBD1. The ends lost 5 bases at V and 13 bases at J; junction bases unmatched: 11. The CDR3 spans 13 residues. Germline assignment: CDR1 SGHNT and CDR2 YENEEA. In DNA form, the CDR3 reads TGTGCCAGCAGCGAGATGCAGGCAGGGGGTCAGTTCTTC. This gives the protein CASSEMQAGGQFF.

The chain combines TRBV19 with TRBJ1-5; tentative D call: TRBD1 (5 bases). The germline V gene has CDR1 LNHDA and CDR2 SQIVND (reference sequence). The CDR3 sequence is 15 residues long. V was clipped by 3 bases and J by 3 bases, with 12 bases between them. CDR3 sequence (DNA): TGTGCCAGTAGTATCGGGCAGGGTTTCAATCAGCCCCAGCATTTT. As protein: CASSIGQGFNQPQHF.